The source of this T cell receptor (beta chain) is a study of blood T cell repertoires in COVID-19. Germline V gene lookup returns CDR1 MNHNS and CDR2 SASEGT. The CDR3 loop spans 15 amino acids. J lost 3 bases, V lost 3 bases, and 4 bases had no gene match. Sequencing used immunoSEQ multiplex PCR; TCRdb keeps in-frame clones, though not all of them. The data show approximately 290,000 clones, around nine tenths seen once. Input material: peripheral blood. The J gene is TRBJ2-5, the V gene TRBV6-1; 10 nucleotides match TRBD2. This receptor was identified in a man aged 25 to 45 with acute or convalescent COVID-19. CDR3 in DNA: TGTGCCAGCAGTGAGGGGGGACTAGCGAAAGAGACCCAGTACTTC. Its protein is CASSEGGLAKETQYF.